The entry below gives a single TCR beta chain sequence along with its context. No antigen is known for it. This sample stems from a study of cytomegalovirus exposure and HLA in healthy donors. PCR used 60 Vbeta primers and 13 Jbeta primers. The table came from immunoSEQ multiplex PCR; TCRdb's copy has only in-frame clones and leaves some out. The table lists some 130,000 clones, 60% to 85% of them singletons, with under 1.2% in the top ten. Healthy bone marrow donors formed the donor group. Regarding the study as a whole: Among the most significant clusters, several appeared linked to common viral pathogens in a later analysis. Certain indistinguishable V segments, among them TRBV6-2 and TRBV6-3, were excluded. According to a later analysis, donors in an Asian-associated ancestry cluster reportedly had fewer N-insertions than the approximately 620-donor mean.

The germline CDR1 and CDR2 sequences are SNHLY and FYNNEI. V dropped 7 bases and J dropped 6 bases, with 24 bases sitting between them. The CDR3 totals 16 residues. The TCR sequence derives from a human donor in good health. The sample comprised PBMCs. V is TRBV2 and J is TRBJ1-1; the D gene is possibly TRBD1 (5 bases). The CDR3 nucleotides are TGTGCCAGCACCCCCGCGGACACCTCTCGGGGGGCTGAAGCTTTCTTT. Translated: CASTPADTSRGAEAFF.